This entry concerns a single T cell receptor beta chain. What it binds is unknown. The data were obtained in a study of T cell responses to AZD1222 COVID-19 vaccine. General study points: With dominance at 160-218 and 743-854, vaccine-associated CD4 TCRs spanned spike. Sampling captured repertoires only after the peak T cell response. Donors skewed white British and female; clonal diversity was possibly underestimated. Compared with day 0, the breadth and depth of the Spike-specific TCR repertoire rose significantly after two doses of AZD1222.

The assay was immunoSEQ multiplex PCR, and TCRdb's table has in-frame clones only and misses some. The sample holds about 130,000 clones, about 90% seen once. The CDR3 runs 18 residues. V was shortened by 0 bases and J by 2 bases, with 20 bases between the two germline ends. Germline CDR1 and CDR2: LNHNV and YYDKDF (reference sequence). The sequence derives from an adult in good health. The sequencing used peripheral blood, collected on day 0 of AZD1222 vaccination. This chain links TRBV15 with TRBJ2-7; D gene uncertain. CDR3 protein: CATSRDSDYYRDPYEQYF. The CDR3 DNA reads as TGTGCCACCAGCAGAGATTCGGATTATTACAGAGACCCCTACGAGCAGTACTTC. The whole variable domain, remainder taken from reference TRBV15 and TRBJ2-7, is DAMVIQNPRYQVTQFGKPVTLSCSQTLNHNVMYWYQQKSSQAPKLLFHYYDKDFNNEADTPDNFQSRRPNTSFCFLDIRSPGLGDTAMYLCATSRDSDYYRDPYEQYFGPGTRLTVT.